The rows below give T cell receptor beta chains drawn from one sample of a study of T cells after yellow fever vaccination. One entry per CDR3 protein, called by TCRdb with MiXCR from the 5' RACE reads. Altogether about 150,000 distinct CDR3 sequences are present, roughly 6.7% being singletons, with the ten largest covering more than 0.55%. This specimen consisted of CD4+ T cells sorted from PBMCs, obtained 10 days after the yellow fever booster vaccination. The receptors were sampled from a man aged 25 to 45 who received the YFV17D yellow fever vaccine. Both conserved end residues are part of each CDR3. D genes are given only for firm matches. The size entry is marked missing in some rows and otherwise reads once, few, many or a size class.

>TRBV5-5|TRBJ1-5|few|NA
TGTGCCAGCAGCTTCGACAGATACAATCAGCCCCAGCATTTT
CASSFDRYNQPQHF
>TRBV6-1|TRBJ2-7|many|TRBD1
TGTGCCAGCAGTCCGCTGGTTGGGTCTGGGACAGTTTCCTACGAGCAGTACTTC
CASSPLVGSGTVSYEQYF
>TRBV18|TRBJ2-3|many|TRBD2
TGTGCCAGCTCGGGAAGGACTAGCGCGGATACGCAGTATTTT
CASSGRTSADTQYF
>TRBV20-1|TRBJ2-7|many|NA
TGCAGTGCTACACCCGGGTCCGGGGGAAGCTCCTACGAGCAGTACTTC
CSATPGSGGSSYEQYF
>TRBV18|TRBJ1-2|many|NA
TGTGCCAGCTCACCACCGACGGTATTTTATGGCTACACCTTC
CASSPPTVFYGYTF
>TRBV20-1|TRBJ2-1|many|TRBD2
TGCAGTGCTCAAACTAGCGGGAGCGTAAATGAGCAGTTCTTC
CSAQTSGSVNEQFF
>TRBV4-2|TRBJ2-2|many|TRBD2
TGTGCCAGCAGCCAAGCCGGGACTAGCGGGATGGGCACCGGGGAGCTGTTTTTT
CASSQAGTSGMGTGELFF
>TRBV28|TRBJ2-7|many|NA
TGTGCCACCTATATCCCGGGCTACGAGCAGTACTTC
CATYIPGYEQYF
>TRBV20-1|TRBJ1-6|many|NA
TGCAGTGCTAGCGGGCGGGGGCATAATTCACCCCTCCACTTT
CSASGRGHNSPLHF
>TRBV20-1|TRBJ2-1|many|NA
TGCAGTCCCAGAGTAGCGCTGTACAATGAGCAGTTCTTC
CSPRVALYNEQFF
>TRBV7-9|TRBJ2-2|many|TRBD2
TGTGCCAGCAGCTCTACCCCGGGACTAGATGTGATATCGAACACCGGGGAGCTGTTTTTT
CASSSTPGLDVISNTGELFF
>TRBV11-2|TRBJ1-3|NA|TRBD1
TGTGCCAGCAGCTCCCAACCCCGGACAGGGCAGGTCGGAAACACCATATATTTT
CASSSQPRTGQVGNTIYF
>TRBV20-1|TRBJ2-5|many|NA
TGCAGTGCTAAGCACGGATTGGATGATACCCAGTACTTC
CSAKHGLDDTQYF
>TRBV12-3/TRBV12-4|TRBJ2-2|many|TRBD2
TGTGCCAGCAGTTTCGGGACTAGCGGTCACACCGGGGAGCTGTTTTTT
CASSFGTSGHTGELFF
>TRBV12-3/TRBV12-4|TRBJ2-3|many|NA
TGTGCCAGCACCCCAGGGGGGAGCACCACAGATACGCAGTATTTT
CASTPGGSTTDTQYF
>TRBV5-1|TRBJ1-1|many|TRBD1
TGCGCCAGCAGCCGGTACGGTGACAGGGCCGGGGAAGCTTTCTTT
CASSRYGDRAGEAFF
>TRBV20-1|TRBJ2-3|many|TRBD2
TGCAGTGCTATATCCGGGACTAGCTCGTCAGATACGCAGTATTTT
CSAISGTSSSDTQYF
>TRBV20-1|TRBJ2-2|many|TRBD2
TGCAGTGCTTCTAGCGGGAGGGCAGGGGAGCTGTTTTTT
CSASSGRAGELFF
>TRBV7-9|TRBJ2-3|many|NA
TGTGCCAGCAGCCCGAGAGGGGATACAGATACGCAGTATTTT
CASSPRGDTDTQYF
>TRBV7-9|TRBJ1-2|many|NA
TGTGCCAGCAGCGTCCGGGACTTCTCTCGATACACCTTC
CASSVRDFSRYTF
>TRBV7-9|TRBJ2-7|many|NA
TGTGCCAGCAGCTTAGCAAGCTGGGGTAGCTCCTACGAGCAGTACTTC
CASSLASWGSSYEQYF
>TRBV7-9|TRBJ2-3|few|TRBD1
TGTGCCAGCAGCTCTAAGACAGGGGTTATAATCACAGATACGCAGTATTTT
CASSSKTGVIITDTQYF
>TRBV12-3/TRBV12-4|TRBJ2-7|few|NA
TGTGCCAGTCGACGGGAACTCTACGAGCAGTACTTC
CASRRELYEQYF
>TRBV3-1|TRBJ1-4|many|NA
TGTGCCAGCAGCCAAAAGGGAATAATGCTGTTTTTT
CASSQKGIMLFF
>TRBV12-5|TRBJ2-1|many|TRBD2
TGTGCTAGTGGACTAAGCGGGACCTACAATGAGCAGTTCTTC
CASGLSGTYNEQFF
>TRBV20-1|TRBJ2-5|many|NA
TGCAGTGCTAGAAGGACCCAAGAGACCCAGTACTTC
CSARRTQETQYF